This TCR beta chain is drawn from a study of post-analysis software for immune sequencing data. Findings and caveats of the study: People with multiple sclerosis had a significantly lower normalized Chao1 diversity than controls did. Samples from one preparation batch, clustered by F measure, grouped strongly together. Elevated frequency relative to controls characterized 4 or 5 TRBV segments in patients, TRBV5-6, TRBV5-1 and TRBV20-1 among them.

Incorporated into the TCR beta cDNA libraries were unique molecular identifiers, which served to reduce PCR and sequencing biases. Each CDR3 protein is one row after TCRdb ran MiXCR on the PCR reads. This table has under 650,000 distinct CDR3 sequences, about 40% appearing once. Germline V gives CDR1 SGHKS, CDR2 YYEKEE (reference sequence). The CDR3 loop spans 14 amino acids. The junction had 5 bases not matched to a gene; V was cut back by 4 bases and J by 2 bases. To note about this clonotype: What it binds is unknown.

Sequencing used blood. The chain couples TRBV5-5 to TRBJ2-7, with 8 bases identical to TRBD1. This sequence originates from a girl aged 5 to 17 with multiple sclerosis. DNA for the CDR3: TGTGCCAGCAGCCCCCCGACAGGGGCCTACGAGCAGTACTTC. Amino acid sequence: CASSPPTGAYEQYF.